Listed here are 3 T cell receptor beta chains from one sample, sequenced in a study of T cell responses to AZD1222 COVID-19 vaccine. TCRdb's table, derived via immunoSEQ multiplex PCR, lists solely in-frame clones and lacks some. Of under 200,000 clones detected, about 88% appear once; the ten largest clones hold 25% to 30%. Sequenced material: peripheral blood, taken 28 days after the second AZD1222 dose. Source of these receptors: an adult who received the AZD1222 COVID-19 vaccine.

This chain uses TRBV27 with TRBJ1-6; 11 bases fit TRBD1. The CDR3 covers 16 residues. V lost 5 bases, J lost 7 bases, and 7 bases stayed unmatched. Germline assignment: CDR1 MNHEY and CDR2 SMNVEV (reference sequence). CDR3 coding DNA: TGTGCCAGCAGTCCGGGGACAGGGGGTCGGAATTCACCCCTCCACTTT. Encoded protein: CASSPGTGGRNSPLHF.

The chain uses TRBV3-1 (or the pseudogene TRBV3-2) and TRBJ1-1; weak D call: TRBD1 (5 bases). Trimming removed 0 bases from V and 4 bases from J, with 9 bases in between. The germline V gene has CDR1 LGHDT and CDR2 YNNKEL (reference sequence). This CDR3 contains 14 residues. DNA of the CDR3: TGTGCCAGCAGCCAAGATCCCGGGGGCACTGAAGCTTTCTTT. The encoded protein is CASSQDPGGTEAFF.

The V and J genes are TRBV28 and TRBJ2-7; the D call may be TRBD1 or TRBD2 (5 bases each). The V end was cut by 3 bases, the J end by 4 bases, with 19 bases between. The length of the CDR3 is 16 residues. Germline CDR1 and CDR2: MDHEN and SYDVKM. In DNA form, the CDR3 reads TGTGCCAGCAGTTTCCTTTCAGGGACGAGGGCGTACGAGCAGTACTTC. Its protein is CASSFLSGTRAYEQYF.